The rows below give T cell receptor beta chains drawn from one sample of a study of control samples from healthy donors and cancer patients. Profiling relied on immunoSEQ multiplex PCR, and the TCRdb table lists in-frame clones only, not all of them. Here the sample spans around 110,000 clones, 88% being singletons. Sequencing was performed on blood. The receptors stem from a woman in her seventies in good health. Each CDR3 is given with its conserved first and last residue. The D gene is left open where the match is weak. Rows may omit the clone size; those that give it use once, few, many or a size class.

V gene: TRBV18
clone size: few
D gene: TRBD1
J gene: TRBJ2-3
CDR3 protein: CASSRDRGTDTQYF
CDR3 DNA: TGTGCCAGCTCACGGGACAGGGGTACAGATACGCAGTATTTT

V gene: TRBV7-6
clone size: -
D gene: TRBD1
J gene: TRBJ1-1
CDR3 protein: CASSLKTGGDTEAFF
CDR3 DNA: TGTGCCAGCAGCCTCAAAACAGGGGGGGACACTGAAGCTTTCTTT

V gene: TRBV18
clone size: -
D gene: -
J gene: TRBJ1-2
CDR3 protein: CASSPPKVNGYTF
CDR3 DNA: TGTGCCAGCTCACCACCCAAAGTCAATGGCTACACCTTC

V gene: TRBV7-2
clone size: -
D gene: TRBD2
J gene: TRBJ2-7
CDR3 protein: CASSGGGSYEQYF
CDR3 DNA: TGTGCCAGCAGCGGGGGGGGTTCCTACGAGCAGTACTTC

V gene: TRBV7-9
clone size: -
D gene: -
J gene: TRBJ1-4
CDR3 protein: CASSYRGHGVGIYEKLFF
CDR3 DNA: TGTGCCAGCAGCTACCGGGGGCACGGGGTGGGGATATACGAAAAACTGTTTTTT

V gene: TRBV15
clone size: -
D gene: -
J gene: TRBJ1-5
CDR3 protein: CATSTYDSRVSNQPQHF
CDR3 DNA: TGTGCCACCAGCACCTATGACAGCCGGGTAAGCAATCAGCCCCAGCATTTT

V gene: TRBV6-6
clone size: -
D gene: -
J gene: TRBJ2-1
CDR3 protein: CASSYFTRNEQFF
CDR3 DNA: TGTGCCAGCAGTTACTTCACGCGGAACGAGCAGTTCTTC

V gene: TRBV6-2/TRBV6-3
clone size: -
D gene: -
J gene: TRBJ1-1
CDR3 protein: CASSYRGGRTEAFF
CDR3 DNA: TGTGCCAGCAGTTACAGGGGCGGGAGGACTGAAGCTTTCTTT

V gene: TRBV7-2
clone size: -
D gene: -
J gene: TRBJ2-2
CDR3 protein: CASSLGRKGGELFF
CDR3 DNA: TGTGCCAGCAGCTTAGGGCGGAAGGGCGGGGAGCTGTTTTTT

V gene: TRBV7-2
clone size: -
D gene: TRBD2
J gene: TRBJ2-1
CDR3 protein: CASSERGVVNEQFF
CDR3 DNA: TGTGCCAGCAGTGAGCGGGGGGTTGTAAATGAGCAGTTCTTC

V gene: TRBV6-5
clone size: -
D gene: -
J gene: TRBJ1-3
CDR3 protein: CASSLSRGALGNTIYF
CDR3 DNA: TGTGCCAGCAGTTTATCACGGGGGGCGCTCGGAAACACCATATATTTT

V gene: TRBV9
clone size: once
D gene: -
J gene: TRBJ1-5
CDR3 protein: CASSVGSSRDQPQHF
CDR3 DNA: TGTGCCAGCAGCGTGGGGTCCTCCCGGGACCAGCCCCAGCATTTT

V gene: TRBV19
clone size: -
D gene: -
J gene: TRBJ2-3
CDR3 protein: CASSSLVPQGGLTDTQYF
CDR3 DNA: TGTGCCAGTAGCTCCCTGGTCCCGCAGGGCGGACTAACAGATACGCAGTATTTT

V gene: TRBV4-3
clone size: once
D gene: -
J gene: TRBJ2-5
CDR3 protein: CASSQGQGYQETQYF
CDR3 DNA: TGCGCCAGCAGCCAAGGGCAGGGGTACCAAGAGACCCAGTACTTC

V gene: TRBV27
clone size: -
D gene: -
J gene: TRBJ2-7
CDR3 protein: CASSFRGREQYF
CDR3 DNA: TGTGCCAGCAGTTTTAGGGGGAGGGAGCAGTACTTC

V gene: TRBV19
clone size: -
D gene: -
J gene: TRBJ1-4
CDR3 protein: CATGLGAEAEKLFF
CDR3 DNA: TGTGCCACCGGGCTTGGGGCTGAAGCGGAAAAACTGTTTTTT

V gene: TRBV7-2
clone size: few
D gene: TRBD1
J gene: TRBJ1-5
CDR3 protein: CASSLDRGGNQPQHF
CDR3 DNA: TGTGCCAGCAGCTTGGACAGGGGGGGCAATCAGCCCCAGCATTTT

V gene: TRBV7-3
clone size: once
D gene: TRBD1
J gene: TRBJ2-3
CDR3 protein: CASSRTGGTDTQYF
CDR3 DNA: TGTGCCAGCAGCCGGACAGGGGGCACAGATACGCAGTATTTT